Here is one T cell receptor beta chain with its context. The data were taken from a study of blood T cell repertoires in COVID-19. Background on the study: Sample material is recorded as cDNA or gDNA derived from T cells, B-cell-depleted T cells, or PBMCs.

The CDR3 is made up of 17 amino acids. With V trimmed by 2 bases and J by 6 bases, 11 bases remained unmatched. Per germline, CDR1 SGHVS and CDR2 FQNEAQ. Libraries were prepared by immunoSEQ multiplex PCR; TCRdb keeps only in-frame clonotypes and omits some of them. The sample has some 73,000 clones, 90% seen once. The gene calls are TRBV7-8 and TRBJ2-1, with 9 nucleotides matching TRBD1. What was sequenced was peripheral blood. The receptor's source is a human donor in a cohort sampled during active COVID-19. Written as DNA, the CDR3 is TGTGCCAGCAGCTTACCTGATACCGGGACAGGGACCAATGAGCAGTTCTTC. Amino acid sequence: CASSLPDTGTGTNEQFF.